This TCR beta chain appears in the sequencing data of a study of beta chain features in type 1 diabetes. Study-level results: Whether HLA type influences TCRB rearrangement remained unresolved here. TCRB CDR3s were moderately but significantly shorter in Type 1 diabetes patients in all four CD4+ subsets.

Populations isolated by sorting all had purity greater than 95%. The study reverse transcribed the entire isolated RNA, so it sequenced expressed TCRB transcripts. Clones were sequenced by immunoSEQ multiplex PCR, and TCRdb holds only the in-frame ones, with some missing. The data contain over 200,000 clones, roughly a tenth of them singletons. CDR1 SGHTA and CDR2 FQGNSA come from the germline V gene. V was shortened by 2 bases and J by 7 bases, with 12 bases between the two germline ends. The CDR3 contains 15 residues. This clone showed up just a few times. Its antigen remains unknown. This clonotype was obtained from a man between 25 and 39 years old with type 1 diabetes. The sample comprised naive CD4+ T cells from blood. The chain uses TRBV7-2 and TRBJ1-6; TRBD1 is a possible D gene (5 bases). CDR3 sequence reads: CASSLRQGMNSPLHF. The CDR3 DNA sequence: TGTGCCAGCAGCTTACGGCAGGGCATGAATTCACCCCTCCACTTT.